This passage covers 25 T cell receptor beta chains from one sample sequenced in a study of blood T cell repertoires in COVID-19. The method was immunoSEQ multiplex PCR; TCRdb's version includes in-frame clones alone and lacks a portion of them. The table lists hundreds of thousands of clones, 80% to 90% of them singletons, with under 2.5% in the top ten. The sample taken for sequencing was PBMCs or T cells enriched from blood (not recorded which). These TCRs come from a young man who had recovered from COVID-19.

J is TRBJ1-2 and V is TRBV19; D is unclear. Germline CDR1 LNHDA, CDR2 SQIVND (reference sequence). V lost 4 bases and J 5 bases, leaving 8 bases between the germline ends. The CDR3 loop spans 12 amino acids. This CDR3 reads CASSTSRYGYTF. CDR3 nucleotide sequence: TGTGCCAGTAGTACCAGTCGTTATGGCTACACCTTC.

V and J are TRBV30 and TRBJ1-2, with D perhaps TRBD1 (5 bases). The V gene's germline CDR1 is GTSNPN and CDR2 SVGIG (reference sequence). Trimming pared 1 base from V and 8 bases from J, leaving 14 bases between. CDR3 size: 13 residues. The DNA for the CDR3 is TGTGCCTGGAGTGCCGCGGCAGGGAAAGGCTACACCTTC. Translation gives CAWSAAAGKGYTF.

The chain links TRBV2 to TRBJ1-4; D ambiguous. The germline gives CDR1 SNHLY, CDR2 FYNNEI. CDR3 length: 15 amino acids. The germline V and J ends were trimmed by 6 bases and 0 bases, with 11 bases remaining between them. The CDR3 is CASSDRGATNEKLFF. Written as DNA, the CDR3 is TGTGCCAGCAGCGACCGAGGTGCAACTAATGAAAAACTGTTTTTT.

The chain has TRBV12-3 or TRBV12-4 and TRBJ1-2; no firm D call. The CDR3 is 13 residues long. The V gene lost 3 bases and the J gene lost 4 bases, with 9 bases spanning the gap. CDR3 loop: CASSFEGFYGYTF. In DNA, the CDR3 is TGTGCCAGCAGTTTTGAGGGATTCTATGGCTACACCTTC.

The CDR3 coding sequence is TGTGCCAGCAGTGAAGCGCGGGGGCCTAGCGGAGAGACCCAGTACTTC. Translated, it gives CASSEARGPSGETQYF. This chain links TRBV6-1 with TRBJ2-5; weak D call: TRBD2 (7 bases). Trimming shortened V by 0 bases and J by 4 bases, and 15 bases separated the two germline ends. This CDR3 comprises 16 residues. Germline lookup yields CDR1 MNHNS and CDR2 SASEGT.

The chain recombines TRBV23-1 with TRBJ2-3; weak D call: TRBD1 (5 bases). TRBV23-1 is classed as an ORF, of uncertain function. V was clipped by 7 bases and J by 6 bases, with 17 bases between them. The CDR3 is made up of 14 amino acids. The CDR3 DNA reads TGCGCCAGCATATCATCACAGGATCGGGATACGCAGTATTTT. It is translated as CASISSQDRDTQYF.

This clone is a singleton in its sample. The chain recombines TRBV2 with TRBJ2-5; 7 nucleotides align to TRBD1. V shed 4 bases, J shed 5 bases, and the junction held 7 bases outside the gene matches. CDR3 length: 14 residues. The germline CDR1 and CDR2 sequences are SNHLY and FYNNEI. In DNA, the CDR3 is TGTGCCAGCAGTGGCACGACAGGGCTGGAGACCCAGTACTTC. Amino acid sequence: CASSGTTGLETQYF.

The rearrangement uses TRBV19 and TRBJ2-3; D gene uncertain. The CDR3 runs to 11 residues. V dropped 4 bases and J dropped 7 bases, with 6 bases sitting between them. CDR1 is LNHDA and CDR2 is SQIVND in the germline V gene (reference sequence). The CDR3 DNA is TGTGCCAGTAGTACTAGTTATACGCAGTATTTT. Translating it yields CASSTSYTQYF.

This clone has only a few counts. The genes are TRBV2 and TRBJ1-5; 8 positions match TRBD1. J lost 4 bases, V lost 7 bases, and 9 bases had no gene match. The CDR3 has 15 residues. Germline V CDR1 and CDR2: SNHLY, FYNNEI. CDR3 DNA sequence: TGTGCCAGCACCCTCGTCAGGGGGCAGAATCAGCCCCAGCATTTT. This translates into CASTLVRGQNQPQHF.

Comment on this clone: Other DNA sequences in the sample encode the same CDR3. The chain combines TRBV12-3 or TRBV12-4 with TRBJ1-1; no definite D call. With 2 bases removed from V and 0 bases from J, the gap between germline ends came to 4 bases. The CDR3 spans 13 residues. The DNA of the CDR3 is TGTGCCAGCAGTTTACAGATGAACACTGAAGCTTTCTTT. The encoded protein is CASSLQMNTEAFF.

The chain recombines TRBV7-3 with TRBJ2-5, with TRBD2 matching over 8 bases. Germline V lookup: CDR1 SGHTA, CDR2 FQGTGA. V trimming: 5 bases; J trimming: 0 bases; junction bases outside the gene matches: 5. The CDR3 consists of 15 residues. CDR3 protein: CASSLGLAHQETQYF. The CDR3 DNA reads as TGTGCCAGCAGCCTTGGACTAGCCCACCAAGAGACCCAGTACTTC.

The chain has TRBV2 and TRBJ1-1; 7 bases fit TRBD1. Trimming took 6 bases from V and 3 from J; bases not matched to a gene: 10. This CDR3 spans 15 amino acids. CDR1 is SNHLY, CDR2 FYNNEI, per germline. CDR3 amino acids: CASRGSGGRDTEAFF. The CDR3 nucleotides are TGTGCCAGCAGGGGGTCAGGGGGGCGGGACACTGAAGCTTTCTTT.

V gene TRBV30 combines with J gene TRBJ1-1; no definite D call. V lost 5 bases, J lost 3 bases, and 13 bases lay in between. This CDR3 has 13 amino acids. Per the germline V gene, CDR1 is GTSNPN and CDR2 is SVGIG (reference sequence). CDR3 sequence (DNA): TGTGCCTGGGAAAAAAACAGTCACACTGAAGCTTTCTTT. Translating gives CAWEKNSHTEAFF.

J is TRBJ1-2 and V is TRBV7-2, with D unclear. The length of the CDR3 is 13 residues. V lost 2 bases and J 4 bases, leaving 8 bases between the germline ends. Germline V CDR1 and CDR2: SGHTA, FQGNSA. CDR3 protein: CASSLSGFYGYTF. The CDR3 DNA reads TGTGCCAGCAGCTTATCGGGGTTCTATGGCTACACCTTC.

The rearrangement uses TRBV4-2 and TRBJ2-2; TRBD1 aligns across 8 bases. V was clipped by 4 bases and J by 2 bases; unmatched bases: 12. Germline CDR1 and CDR2: LGHNA and YNFKEQ. The CDR3 loop spans 18 amino acids. The chain's CDR3 is CASSPTGGARYNTGELFF. The CDR3 DNA is TGTGCCAGCAGCCCTACAGGGGGTGCCCGCTATAACACCGGGGAGCTGTTTTTT.

The genes are TRBV5-1 and TRBJ1-4; D is possibly TRBD1 (6 bases). The germline V gene encodes CDR1 SGHRS and CDR2 YFSETQ. Trimming took 5 bases from V and 8 from J, leaving 16 bases between them. The CDR3 runs to 14 residues. CDR3 loop: CASSTGTGGEKLFF. For the CDR3, the DNA is TGCGCCAGCAGTACCGGGACGGGGGGCGAAAAACTGTTTTTT.

This chain links TRBV5-6 with TRBJ2-3; TRBD1 matches at 9 bases. Germline V CDR1 and CDR2: SGHDT, YYEEEE. The length of the CDR3 is 16 residues. The V segment lost 4 bases and the J segment 2 bases; nucleotides outside the gene matches: 8. CDR3 nucleotide sequence: TGTGCCAGCAGCGTACAGGGGGCGCGGGTCACAGATACGCAGTATTTT. Protein product: CASSVQGARVTDTQYF.

The rearrangement joins TRBV5-1 to TRBJ2-3; TRBD2 matches at 9 bases. In germline, CDR1 is SGHRS, CDR2 YFSETQ. This CDR3 has 17 residues. V lost 1 base and J lost 0; bases outside the gene matches: 6. In nucleotides, the CDR3 is TGCGCCAGCAGCTTGAGTTTAGCGGGGGTTAGCACAGATACGCAGTATTTT. Protein sequence: CASSLSLAGVSTDTQYF.

V gene TRBV5-1 combines with J gene TRBJ2-1; D unresolved. CDR1 SGHRS and CDR2 YFSETQ come from the germline V gene. V dropped 4 bases and J dropped 5 bases, with 16 bases sitting between them. This CDR3 contains 15 residues. For the CDR3, the DNA is TGCGCCAGCAGCCCACCCCACGGTGAAAACAATGAGCAGTTCTTC. The encoded protein is CASSPPHGENNEQFF. Complete variable domain (other parts from reference TRBV5-1 and TRBJ2-1): KAGVTQTPRYLIKTRGQQVTLSCSPISGHRSVSWYQQTPGQGLQFLFEYFSETQRNKGNFPGRFSGRQFSNSRSEMNVSTLELGDSALYLCASSPPHGENNEQFFGPGTRLTVL.

The chain links TRBV7-9 to TRBJ2-1; TRBD1 aligns across 7 bases. The germline V gene encodes CDR1 SEHNR and CDR2 FQNEAQ (reference sequence). The CDR3 has 15 amino acids. The junction had 7 bases not matched to a gene; V was cut back by 1 base and J by 7 bases. The CDR3 DNA sequence: TGTGCCAGCAGCTTAGGGGACAGAGAACGGAATGAGCAGTTCTTC. Its translation is CASSLGDRERNEQFF.

This chain connects TRBV7-9 to TRBJ1-6; 8 bases line up with TRBD1. With V trimmed by 8 bases and J by 3 bases, 9 bases remained unmatched. CDR1 is SEHNR and CDR2 is FQNEAQ in the germline V gene (reference sequence). CDR3 length: 16 amino acids. Written as DNA, the CDR3 is TGTGCCAGCGGGAGGACAGGGACCGACTATAATTCACCCCTCCACTTT. Protein: CASGRTGTDYNSPLHF. The complete variable domain, with remaining parts taken from reference TRBV7-9 and TRBJ1-6, reads DTGVSQNPRHKITKRGQNVTFRCDPISEHNRLYWYRQTLGQGPEFLTYFQNEAQLEKSRLLSDRFSAERPKGSFSTLEIQRTEQGDSAMYLCASGRTGTDYNSPLHFGNGTRLTVT.

V is TRBV9 and J is TRBJ2-1; 12 bases fit TRBD2. Germline loops: CDR1 SGDLS, CDR2 YYNGEE. J gave up 0 bases and V 7 bases, and 14 bases lay outside the gene matches. This CDR3 has 19 residues. The CDR3 DNA sequence: TGTGCCAGCTCTCAGGGGCTAGCGGGGGGGTCAAGCTCCTACAATGAGCAGTTCTTC. Its protein is CASSQGLAGGSSSYNEQFF.

This chain joins TRBV7-2 and TRBJ1-3; possible D gene TRBD1, 5 bases. V lost 5 bases and J lost 3, with 14 bases in between. This CDR3 spans 15 amino acids. Germline CDR1 and CDR2: SGHTA and FQGNSA. The DNA for the CDR3 is TGTGCCAGCAGCCGGGGCCCGGGGGATGGAAACACCATATATTTT. Translation gives CASSRGPGDGNTIYF.

The V gene is TRBV27, the J gene TRBJ1-6; D is ambiguous. CDR1 and CDR2 from the germline V gene are MNHEY and SMNVEV (reference sequence). The CDR3 is 13 residues long. V was cut by 3 bases and J by 7 bases, with 7 bases left in between. The CDR3 protein is CASSFFQNSPLHF. The CDR3 DNA sequence: TGTGCCAGCAGTTTCTTCCAGAATTCACCCCTCCACTTT.

V usage is TRBV6-2 or TRBV6-3 and J usage is TRBJ1-2; D not resolved. The V gene's germline CDR1 is MNHEY and CDR2 SVGEGT. V shed 5 bases and J shed 8 bases, with 15 bases lying between them. This CDR3 spans 13 amino acids. CDR3 in amino acids: CASSTPAGSGYTF. In DNA form, the CDR3 reads TGTGCCAGCAGTACGCCTGCAGGTTCGGGCTACACCTTC.